This record looks at one TCR beta chain sequence and its context. Its specificity is not known. Genomic DNA templated the TCR beta VDJ and CDR3 profiling. TCRdb ran MiXCR on the reads and lists one entry per CDR3 protein. The table lists about 180,000 distinct CDR3 sequences, around 45% of them singletons, with roughly 3% in the top ten. The record originates from a study of CD8+CD57+ T cells in acquired aplastic anemia. Study-wide results and caveats: Twenty-nine sequences, all CD8+ CDR3, were shared between patients and controls.

The CDR3 consists of 13 residues. Trimming left V 11 bases short and J 5 bases short, with 15 bases between. In germline, CDR1 is LNHNV, CDR2 YYDKDF (reference sequence). This clonotype was sampled from a human donor in good health. The rearrangement uses TRBV15 and TRBJ2-2; possible D gene TRBD2, 5 bases. Sequencing was done on a sample of sorted CD4+, CD8+, or CD8+CD57+ T cells (not recorded which) from PBMCs. CDR3 bases: TGTGCCTCGAAGACCCCGGGGACCGGGGAGCTGTTTTTT. Translating it yields CASKTPGTGELFF.